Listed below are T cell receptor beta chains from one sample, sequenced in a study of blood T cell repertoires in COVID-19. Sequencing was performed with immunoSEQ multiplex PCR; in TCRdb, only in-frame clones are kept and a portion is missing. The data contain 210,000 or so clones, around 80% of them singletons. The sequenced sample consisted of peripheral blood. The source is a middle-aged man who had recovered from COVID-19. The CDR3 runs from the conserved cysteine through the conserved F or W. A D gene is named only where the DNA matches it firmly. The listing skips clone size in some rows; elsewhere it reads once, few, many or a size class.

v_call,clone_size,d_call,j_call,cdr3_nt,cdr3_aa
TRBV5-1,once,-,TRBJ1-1,TGCGCCAGCAGTTACGGGGACACTGAAGCTTTCTTT,CASSYGDTEAFF
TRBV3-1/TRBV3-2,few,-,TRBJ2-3,TGTGCCAGCAGCCAGGCTCCGACAGGGGAGGGGGCAGATACGCAGTATTTT,CASSQAPTGEGADTQYF
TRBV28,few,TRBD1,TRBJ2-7,TGTGCCAGCAGTTTCCTGACAGGGGGCCGAAGAGAGCAGTACTTC,CASSFLTGGRREQYF
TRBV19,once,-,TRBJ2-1,TGTGCCAGTAGTCACGACCACTACCCCCACAATGAGCAGTTCTTC,CASSHDHYPHNEQFF
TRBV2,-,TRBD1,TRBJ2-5,TGTGCCAGCAGTGAAGATATCGACAGGGGAGAGACCCAGTACTTC,CASSEDIDRGETQYF
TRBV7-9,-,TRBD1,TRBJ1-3,TGTGCCAGCAGCTTAGCTGAGGGGGCTTTGAACACCATATATTTT,CASSLAEGALNTIYF
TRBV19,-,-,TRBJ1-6,TGTGCCAGCCAGGGATTTGACTATAATTCACCCCTCCACTTT,CASQGFDYNSPLHF
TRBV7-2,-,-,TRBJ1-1,TGTGCCAGCAGCTTAAGTCCAGGGTCGAACACTGAAGCTTTCTTT,CASSLSPGSNTEAFF
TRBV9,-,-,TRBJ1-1,TGTGCCAGCAGCCCCGGAAGGGGCACTGAAGCTTTCTTT,CASSPGRGTEAFF
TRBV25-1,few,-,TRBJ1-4,TGTGCCAGCAAGGGAGGAGTGCCCGATGAAAAACTGTTTTTT,CASKGGVPDEKLFF
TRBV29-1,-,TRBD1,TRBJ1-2,TGCAGCGCCATAAAAATGGGGGGACAGCGACATGGCTACACCTTC,CSAIKMGGQRHGYTF
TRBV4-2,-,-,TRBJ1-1,TGTGCCAGCAGTCTAGAATCAAGGGGGTCGCGTGTGAACACTGAAGCTTTCTTT,CASSLESRGSRVNTEAFF
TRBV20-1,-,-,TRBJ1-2,TGCAGTGCTGAAACGAGGTATGGCTACACCTTC,CSAETRYGYTF
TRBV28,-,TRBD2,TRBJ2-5,TGTGCCAGCAGTTTCATGGGGACTAGCAGAGAGACCCAGTACTTC,CASSFMGTSRETQYF
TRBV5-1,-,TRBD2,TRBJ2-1,TGCGCCAGCAGCGTCCTAGCGGGAGTCTGGAATGAGCAGTTCTTC,CASSVLAGVWNEQFF
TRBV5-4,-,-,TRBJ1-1,TGTGCCAGCAGTTATATTCAGGGTACTGAAGCTTTCTTT,CASSYIQGTEAFF